Listed below are T cell receptor beta chains from one sample, sequenced in a study of identical twins. MiXCR was run by TCRdb on the 5' RACE reads, yielding one entry per CDR3 protein. The sample has fewer than 350,000 distinct CDR3 sequences, about 8.9% seen once; the top ten hold 2% to 2.5%. These same data were also listed under a study on yellow fever vaccine responses in identical twins.

The sequencing input was memory (CD45RO+) T cells sorted from blood. These receptors all stem from a woman younger than 30 in good health. CDR3s include the opening cysteine and the closing phenylalanine or tryptophan. D genes are given only for firm matches. A clone size is listed for some rows: how often the clone was seen (once, few, many), or a class if it is expanded.

j_call,v_call,clone_size,d_call,cdr3_nt,cdr3_aa
TRBJ2-5,TRBV7-8,many,TRBD1,TGTGCCAGCCAAACAGGGGTCGAGACCCAGTACTTC,CASQTGVETQYF
TRBJ2-2,TRBV20-1,few,.,TGCAGTGCTAGAGATCTGGGGGGGGGCCACGGGGAGCTGTTTTTT,CSARDLGGGHGELFF
TRBJ2-1,TRBV7-9,many,.,TGTGCCAGCAGCCACCAGGGGCTAGGTGCGGGTTATGAGCAGTTCTTC,CASSHQGLGAGYEQFF
TRBJ1-2,TRBV2,.,.,TGTGCCAGCAGCCCGGGGGATGGCTATGGCTACACCTTC,CASSPGDGYGYTF
TRBJ2-3,TRBV20-1,few,TRBD2,TGCAGTGCCCAGCCGGGGGGGGCAGATACGCAGTATTTT,CSAQPGGADTQYF
TRBJ2-2,TRBV4-2,.,TRBD1,TGTGCCAGCAGCCAGCCCGACAGGGGGCAGACCGGGGAGCTGTTTTTT,CASSQPDRGQTGELFF
TRBJ2-1,TRBV5-1,.,TRBD2,TGCGCCAGCAGAATGTGGAGGACTAGTGGTGAGAATGAGCAGTTCTTC,CASRMWRTSGENEQFF
TRBJ1-2,TRBV3-1,many,.,TGTGCCAGCAGCTTCGACGGACCTAACTATGGCTACACCTTC,CASSFDGPNYGYTF
TRBJ2-5,TRBV20-1,.,.,TGCAGTGCACAAAAAGAGACCCAGTACTTC,CSAQKETQYF
TRBJ2-1,TRBV15,few,.,TGTGCCACCAGCAGAGAGAGGGCTTCCTACAATGAGCAGTTCTTC,CATSRERASYNEQFF
TRBJ2-3,TRBV6-1,few,.,TGTGCCAGCAGTGCTTGGCATTCTAGCACAGATACGCAGTATTTT,CASSAWHSSTDTQYF
TRBJ1-1,TRBV13,many,.,TGTGCCAGTCAACGGAAGAACACTGAAGCTTTCTTT,CASQRKNTEAFF
TRBJ1-4,TRBV18,few,.,TGTGCCAGCTCACCGACAGTAACTAATGAAAAACTGTTTTTT,CASSPTVTNEKLFF
TRBJ1-2,TRBV6-1,.,.,TGTGCCAGCAGTGAACAGGGGACCACACGCTATGGCTACACCTTC,CASSEQGTTRYGYTF
TRBJ2-5,TRBV5-1,.,TRBD2,TGCGCCAGCAGCCCCGGGGAGGGAGGGACCCAGTACTTC,CASSPGEGGTQYF
TRBJ2-7,TRBV4-1,few,.,TGCGCCAGCAGCCCAGAGGGGCCTACTACCGAGCAGTACTTC,CASSPEGPTTEQYF
TRBJ2-7,TRBV20-1,few,TRBD1,TGCAGTGCTAGAGACCGAGGGACAGTGAGCTCCTACGAGCAGTACTTC,CSARDRGTVSSYEQYF